This T cell receptor beta chain was captured by sequencing in a study of OX40 agonist ivuxolimab in advanced cancers. As for the study in general: From roughly 23 to 85 years was the age range, with a mean of roughly 59 years, and approximately 80% were male.

Profiled with immunoSEQ multiplex PCR; TCRdb holds only in-frame clones, not every one. The sample consists of around 76,000 clones, 70% to 85% of them appearing once. With regard to this clone: Its antigen remains unknown.

Any history of autoimmune disease or systemic immunosuppression disqualified patients. Study findings and constraints: Also present in some nonresponders was a low level of normalized T-cell clonal expansion. Dose levels from 0.1 to 3.0 mg/kg saw CD4+ and CD8+ blood T cells expand clonally by week 6.

Sequences were derived from CD4+ or CD8+ T cells sorted from blood, sampled in a trial of the OX40 agonist ivuxolimab. The receptor comes from an adult with an advanced solid tumor such as melanoma, head and neck, liver or kidney cancer.

The CDR3 nucleotides read TGTGCCAGCAGCCAGGGAATTAGCTCCTACAATGAGCAGTTCTTC. Translated: CASSQGISSYNEQFF. V gene TRBV6-4 combines with J gene TRBJ2-1; possible D gene TRBD1, 5 bases. The CDR3 runs 15 residues. V was shortened by 6 bases and J by 0 bases, with 12 bases between the two germline ends. Germline values: CDR1 MRHNA, CDR2 SNTAGT.